This TCR beta chain was profiled in a study of T cell changes during pregnancy in multiple sclerosis. V shed 6 bases, J shed 2 bases, and the junction held 4 bases outside the gene matches. The germline gives CDR1 LNHDA, CDR2 SQIVND (reference sequence). This CDR3 has 14 residues. Using immunoSEQ multiplex PCR, the repertoire was profiled, and TCRdb retains in-frame clones only, with some absent. The repertoire holds fewer than 65,000 clones, with roughly nine tenths as singletons. The chain employs TRBV19 and TRBJ2-3; 8 bases fit TRBD1. The TCR was taken from a female donor in good health, enrolled as a control in a pregnancy study. This specimen consisted of peripheral blood, obtained in the third trimester of pregnancy. CDR3 nucleotide sequence: TGTGCCAGTAGAGGGGACAGGATCACAGATACGCAGTATTTT. Protein sequence: CASRGDRITDTQYF.